Shown below are 25 T cell receptor beta chains from a single sample sequenced in a study of shared clonotypes between healthy human individuals. Sequencing was performed with immunoSEQ multiplex PCR; in TCRdb, only in-frame clones are kept and a portion is missing. Here the sample spans around 2.1 million clones, roughly 95% being singletons. Sequencing input: naive CD4+ T cells sorted from blood. Subset described: CD45RA+ positively selected. These receptors came from a man aged 18 to 35 in good health.

This chain connects TRBV2 to TRBJ1-1; unclear D gene. Germline lookup yields CDR1 SNHLY and CDR2 FYNNEI. This CDR3 is built from 15 residues. Trimming removed 6 bases at V and 2 bases at J, with 16 bases between. CDR3 bases: TGTGCCAGCAGGAGCCTATACATGACTAACACTGAAGCTTTCTTT. This gives the protein CASRSLYMTNTEAFF.

V and J are TRBV6-6 and TRBJ2-7, with a weak D call TRBD2 (5 bases). Trimming took off 0 bases at V and 1 base at J, with 10 bases between the two ends. Per germline, CDR1 MNHNY and CDR2 SVGAGI (reference sequence). The CDR3 extends over 15 amino acids. CDR3 region: CASSYSRVTSYEQYF. Here the CDR3 DNA reads TGTGCCAGCAGTTACTCGAGGGTCACTTCCTACGAGCAGTACTTC.

The table lists this clone with a count of one. The chain recombines TRBV25-1 with TRBJ2-7; either TRBD1 or TRBD2 may fit D (5 bases each). Trimming pared 2 bases from V and 6 bases from J, leaving 11 bases between. This CDR3 has 13 residues. Germline V gene sequence: CDR1 MGHDK, CDR2 SYGVNS. CDR3 nucleotides: TGTGCCAGCAGTGAAAGAACAGGAGGCGAGCAGTACTTC. The encoded protein is CASSERTGGEQYF.

The V and J genes are TRBV6-6 and TRBJ2-7, with 8 bases lining up with TRBD1. Unmatched junction bases numbered 10, after V lost 11 bases and J lost 4 bases. Looked up from germline, CDR1 is MNHNY and CDR2 is SVGAGI (reference sequence). The CDR3 is 13 residues long. This chain's CDR3 is CAAYGTGRYEQYF. CDR3 coding DNA: TGTGCCGCGTACGGGACAGGCCGTTACGAGCAGTACTTC.

V usage is TRBV6-1 and J usage is TRBJ1-4, with D unclear. Per the germline V gene, CDR1 is MNHNS and CDR2 is SASEGT. The CDR3 runs 16 residues. Trimming left V 2 bases short and J 5 bases short, with 15 bases between. The CDR3 sequence: CASSERHDGQNEKLFF. The CDR3 DNA sequence: TGTGCCAGCAGTGAACGCCACGACGGGCAAAATGAAAAACTGTTTTTT.

This chain connects TRBV15 to TRBJ1-5; maybe TRBD1 (5 bases). V was clipped by 5 bases and J by 0 bases, with 8 bases between them. Per the germline V gene, CDR1 is LNHNV and CDR2 is YYDKDF (reference sequence). The CDR3 has 14 amino acids. CDR3 sequence reads: CATSGHNSNQPQHF. The CDR3 region has the DNA TGTGCCACCAGCGGACACAATAGCAATCAGCCCCAGCATTTT.

V is TRBV5-4 and J is TRBJ2-1, with 7 positions matching TRBD2. CDR1 is SGHNT and CDR2 is YYREEE in the germline V gene (reference sequence). This CDR3 contains 16 residues. V shed 4 bases, J shed 8 bases, and the junction held 15 bases outside the gene matches. The CDR3: CASSKGSGGIRDEQFF. CDR3 coding DNA: TGTGCCAGCAGCAAAGGGTCGGGGGGAATTAGGGATGAGCAGTTCTTC.

CDR3 region: CASSFYRRGEQYF. The DNA for the CDR3 is TGTGCCAGCAGTTTTTACAGGAGAGGCGAGCAGTACTTC. The chain combines TRBV28 with TRBJ2-7; D is perhaps TRBD1 (5 bases). The CDR3 runs 13 residues. V lost 3 bases and J lost 6, with 12 bases in between. Germline V CDR1 and CDR2: MDHEN, SYDVKM.

Details on this clone: This specimen includes other DNA sequences encoding the same CDR3. The CDR3 region has the DNA TGCGCCAGCAGCCCGAGCGGGACTGGGGCCAACGTCCTGACTTTC. Translated, it gives CASSPSGTGANVLTF. This chain uses TRBV5-1 with TRBJ2-6; the match to TRBD2 covers 7 bases. The J segment lost 2 bases and the V segment lost 4 bases, leaving 3 bases of the junction unmatched. Germline V gene data show CDR1 as SGHRS and CDR2 as YFSETQ. This CDR3 comprises 15 residues.

The chain has TRBV6-5 and TRBJ2-1; 7 positions match TRBD1. V shed 5 bases and J 6 bases; nucleotides not matched to a gene: 7. CDR1 and CDR2 from the germline V gene are MNHEY and SVGAGI. The CDR3 totals 14 residues. Written as DNA, the CDR3 is TGTGCCAGCAGTCAGCGACAGGGAAGCAATGAGCAGTTCTTC. Amino acid sequence: CASSQRQGSNEQFF.

The chain has TRBV20-1 and TRBJ2-7, with 12 nucleotides matching TRBD2. The CDR3 runs to 11 residues. The V segment lost 5 bases and the J segment 9 bases; nucleotides outside the gene matches: 2. The germline CDR1 and CDR2 sequences are DFQATT and SNEGSKA (reference sequence). The DNA for the CDR3 is TGCAGTGCTTCACTAGCGGGGGGGCAGTACTTC. Protein sequence: CSASLAGGQYF.

The CDR3 DNA sequence: TGTGCCAGCAGCACGGGTAGGAACACTGAAGCTTTCTTT. This gives the protein CASSTGRNTEAFF. The J gene is TRBJ1-1, the V gene TRBV13, with D unresolved. Germline CDR1 reads PRHDT; CDR2 reads FYEKMQ (reference sequence). This CDR3 has 13 amino acids. Trimming shortened V by 5 bases and J by 1 base, and 8 bases separated the two germline ends.

A remark on this clone: Other DNA sequences from this sample encode an identical CDR3 as well. The V gene is TRBV6-5, the J gene TRBJ2-6; TRBD1 might be the D (6 bases). This CDR3 contains 15 residues. Germline-derived CDR1 and CDR2 are MNHEY and SVGAGI. Between the trimmed V and J ends, which lost 6 bases and 1 base, there was a span of 10 bases. The CDR3 sequence: CASRPTGSGANVLTF. The CDR3 DNA sequence: TGTGCCAGCAGACCAACAGGGTCTGGGGCCAACGTCCTGACTTTC.

This rearrangement joins TRBV28 to TRBJ2-7, with a tentative D call TRBD2 (6 bases). The CDR3 runs to 13 residues. V lost 7 bases, J lost 3 bases, and 13 bases lay in between. Germline V gene data show CDR1 as MDHEN and CDR2 as SYDVKM. The CDR3 bases are TGTGCCAGCAACCCGGGACTCATCTACGAGCAGTACTTC. Amino acid sequence: CASNPGLIYEQYF.

Written as DNA, the CDR3 is TGTGCCAGCAGCAAAGTCAGGCCCGATCCTACGGGAAATTCACCCCTCCACTTT. It translates to CASSKVRPDPTGNSPLHF. This rearrangement joins TRBV21-1 to TRBJ1-6. TRBV21-1 corresponds to a pseudogene. This CDR3 has 18 amino acids.

The rearrangement joins TRBV6-5 to TRBJ2-5; D unresolved. Germline V gene sequence: CDR1 MNHEY, CDR2 SVGAGI. The CDR3 is 11 residues long. V lost 6 bases and J 4 bases, leaving 6 bases between the germline ends. CDR3 sequence reads: CASRDGETQYF. The CDR3 DNA follows: TGTGCCAGCAGGGACGGAGAGACCCAGTACTTC.

The chain combines TRBV6-1 with TRBJ1-1, with a weak D call TRBD1 (6 bases). The CDR3 extends over 13 amino acids. In germline, CDR1 is MNHNS, CDR2 SASEGT. V gave up 1 base and J gave up 10 bases, with 13 bases separating them. In DNA, the CDR3 is TGTGCCAGCAGTGAAGGGACAGAGAGAGTAGCTTTCTTT. This translates into CASSEGTERVAFF.

The chain is built from TRBV4-3 and TRBJ2-1, with 7 nucleotides matching TRBD2. V gave up 0 bases and J gave up 8 bases; unmatched junction bases: 10. Germline lookup yields CDR1 LGHNA and CDR2 YSLEER. There are 16 residues in the CDR3. CDR3: CASSQDTAAGRDEQFF. CDR3 nucleotide sequence: TGCGCCAGCAGCCAAGATACGGCGGCAGGGAGGGATGAGCAGTTCTTC.

The chain uses TRBV7-3 and TRBJ2-3; 14 bases are shared with TRBD2. CDR3 length: 19 amino acids. Losses at the gene ends were 0 bases for V and 0 bases for J; bases not matched to a gene: 5. The V gene's germline CDR1 is SGHTA and CDR2 FQGTGA. The CDR3 coding sequence is TGTGCCAGCAGCTTAACAGGGGGACTAGCGGGGGCTAGCACAGATACGCAGTATTTT. Encoded protein: CASSLTGGLAGASTDTQYF.

Concerning this clone itself: Other DNA sequences in this sample translate to the same CDR3. The chain uses TRBV30 and TRBJ2-7; D perhaps matches TRBD1 (5 bases). This CDR3 contains 11 residues. Trimming took 2 bases from V and 4 from J, leaving 6 bases between them. CDR1 GTSNPN and CDR2 SVGIG come from the germline V gene (reference sequence). CDR3 nucleotides: TGTGCCTGGAGTCGACAGTACGAGCAGTACTTC. It is translated as CAWSRQYEQYF.

This clone came up once. J is TRBJ1-2 and V is TRBV27; no reliable D call. V was clipped by 0 bases and J by 6 bases, with 11 bases between them. Germline values: CDR1 MNHEY, CDR2 SMNVEV (reference sequence). This CDR3 has 14 residues. The DNA for the CDR3 is TGTGCCAGCAGTTTATCGATAACAGCCCATGGCTACACCTTC. It is translated as CASSLSITAHGYTF.

With respect to this clone: Other DNA sequences in this specimen translate into the identical CDR3. J is TRBJ2-3 and V is TRBV4-1, with TRBD2 as a possible D gene (6 bases). The CDR3 consists of 15 residues. The ends were cut back, 1 base at V and 0 bases at J, with 8 bases in the middle. Germline V gives CDR1 MGHRA, CDR2 YSYEKL. The CDR3 DNA sequence: TGCGCCAGCAGCCAAGTTGGGACTAGCACAGATACGCAGTATTTT. It is translated as CASSQVGTSTDTQYF.

The chain is built from TRBV18 and TRBJ1-5, with 8 bases matching TRBD1. V shed 1 base, J shed 6 bases, and the junction held 8 bases outside the gene matches. CDR3 length: 16 amino acids. Germline V gene sequence: CDR1 KGHSH, CDR2 LQKENI. CDR3 region: CASSPRPGGAAQPQHF. CDR3 DNA: TGTGCCAGCTCACCACGTCCAGGGGGCGCGGCTCAGCCCCAGCATTTT. The full variable domain, completed using reference TRBV18 and TRBJ1-5, is NAGVMQNPRHLVRRRGQEARLRCSPMKGHSHVYWYRQLPEEGLKFMVYLQKENIIDESGMPKERFSAEFPKEGPSILRIQQVVRGDSAAYFCASSPRPGGAAQPQHFGDGTRLSIL.

The rearrangement joins TRBV2 to TRBJ2-1; 7 bases map to TRBD2. V was pared by 4 bases and J by 4 bases, with 22 bases of the junction left unmatched. Germline assignment: CDR1 SNHLY and CDR2 FYNNEI. CDR3 length: 20 amino acids. The CDR3 is CASSVLPGPKMAGEYNEQFF. The CDR3, as DNA: TGTGCCAGCAGTGTCCTACCCGGCCCTAAGATGGCGGGAGAGTACAATGAGCAGTTCTTC.

This clone was counted once. CDR3 bases: TGTGCCAGCAGCAGAAGACAGGGGCTCCGGGAGCAGTACTTC. Amino acids: CASSRRQGLREQYF. V and J are TRBV5-4 and TRBJ2-7; 8 bases agree with TRBD1. The CDR3 totals 14 residues. V lost 4 bases, J lost 7 bases, and 10 bases stayed unmatched. CDR1 SGHNT and CDR2 YYREEE come from the germline V gene (reference sequence).